This passage covers 24 T cell receptor beta chains from one sample sequenced in a study of T cell responses to AZD1222 COVID-19 vaccine. Here immunoSEQ multiplex PCR was the method, and the copy in TCRdb shows in-frame clones only, minus some. The sample has roughly 97,000 clones; 93% are singletons. The sample was peripheral blood, taken on day 0 of AZD1222 vaccination. Receptors originate from an adult in good health.

The chain has TRBV28 and TRBJ1-3; TRBD1 aligns across 10 bases. V gave up 2 bases and J gave up 2 bases; unmatched junction bases: 0. The germline CDR1 and CDR2 sequences are MDHEN and SYDVKM. The CDR3 runs to 15 residues. CDR3 protein: CASSLGTGAGNTIYF. The CDR3 DNA reads TGTGCCAGCAGTTTAGGGACAGGGGCTGGAAACACCATATATTTT.

The chain links TRBV9 to TRBJ1-2; D call uncertain. The ends were cut back, 1 base at V and 1 base at J, with 11 bases in the middle. Looked up from germline, CDR1 is SGDLS and CDR2 is YYNGEE. The CDR3 runs to 15 residues. The chain's CDR3 is CASSVTPSDNYGYTF. As DNA, the CDR3 is TGTGCCAGCAGCGTAACACCATCCGATAACTATGGCTACACCTTC.

The chain has TRBV27 and TRBJ1-5; a weak D match, TRBD1 (5 bases). The CDR3 runs to 14 residues. Germline CDR1 reads MNHEY; CDR2 reads SMNVEV (reference sequence). V lost 5 bases and J lost 5, with 13 bases in between. CDR3 in amino acids: CASSRPGPDQPQHF. In DNA form, the CDR3 reads TGTGCCAGCAGTCGCCCAGGGCCGGATCAGCCCCAGCATTTT.

This clone was recorded a few times. V gene TRBV5-4 combines with J gene TRBJ1-2; D may be TRBD1 (5 bases). The V gene lost 4 bases and the J gene lost 6 bases, with 13 bases spanning the gap. Per germline, CDR1 SGHNT and CDR2 YYREEE (reference sequence). The CDR3 loop spans 13 amino acids. The CDR3 is CASSRELGDGYTF. DNA for the CDR3: TGTGCCAGCAGCCGGGAGCTAGGGGATGGCTACACCTTC.

V gene TRBV30 combines with J gene TRBJ2-3; 7 bases line up with TRBD2. J lost 5 bases, V lost 0 bases, and 11 bases had no gene match. The CDR3 loop spans 16 amino acids. Germline loops: CDR1 GTSNPN, CDR2 SVGIG (reference sequence). The CDR3: CAWSVGFGGRRDTQYF. Written as DNA, the CDR3 is TGTGCCTGGAGTGTCGGGTTTGGCGGGAGACGAGATACGCAGTATTTT.

The chain couples TRBV19 to TRBJ1-3, with D unresolved. Germline assignment: CDR1 LNHDA and CDR2 SQIVND (reference sequence). The CDR3 has 14 residues. V lost 6 bases and J 0 bases, leaving 9 bases between the germline ends. The CDR3, as DNA: TGTGCCAGTAGGCCGCTAGACTCTGGAAACACCATATATTTT. This gives the protein CASRPLDSGNTIYF.

The V call is TRBV5-1, the J call TRBJ1-6; D gene unclear. CDR1 and CDR2 (germline): SGHRS, YFSETQ. The V gene lost 0 bases and the J gene lost 7 bases, with 2 bases spanning the gap. This CDR3 spans 12 amino acids. The CDR3 coding sequence is TGCGCCAGCAGCTTGGACAATTCACCCCTCCACTTT. This gives the protein CASSLDNSPLHF.

The J gene is TRBJ2-7, the V gene TRBV12-3 or TRBV12-4, with TRBD1 as a possible D gene (6 bases). The CDR3 is made up of 12 amino acids. The V end was cut by 5 bases, the J end by 5 bases, with 10 bases between. In nucleotides, the CDR3 is TGTGCCAGCAGTAACAGGGAAAACGAGCAGTACTTC. Residues: CASSNRENEQYF.

The rearrangement links TRBV7-9 to TRBJ2-1; D not resolved. V dropped 1 base and J dropped 8 bases, with 6 bases sitting between them. Germline V gene sequence: CDR1 SEHNR, CDR2 FQNEAQ (reference sequence). The CDR3 has 12 residues. CDR3 in DNA: TGTGCCAGCAGCTTAGTGTGGGATGAGCAGTTCTTC. Amino acid sequence: CASSLVWDEQFF.

The chain uses TRBV24-1 and TRBJ2-1; D call uncertain. This CDR3 is built from 15 residues. Per the germline V gene, CDR1 is KGHDR and CDR2 is SFDVKD. Between the trimmed V and J ends, which lost 2 bases and 2 bases, there was a span of 9 bases. The CDR3 DNA follows: TGTGCCACCAGTGATTCCCGGGTCCCCTACAATGAGCAGTTCTTC. Protein sequence: CATSDSRVPYNEQFF.

V usage is TRBV5-1 and J usage is TRBJ1-4; 7 bases line up with TRBD1. Germline V lookup: CDR1 SGHRS, CDR2 YFSETQ. This CDR3 is built from 16 residues. Germline trimming cut 3 bases from V and 2 bases from J; bases unmatched to any gene: 7. The CDR3, as DNA: TGCGCCAGCAGCTACCGGAGGGGGCGGACTAATGAAAAACTGTTTTTT. This codes for CASSYRRGRTNEKLFF.

This clone came up once. The chain links TRBV14 to TRBJ2-3; 8 bases map to TRBD1. The CDR3 spans 15 residues. Germline values: CDR1 SGHDN, CDR2 FVKESK. The V segment lost 1 base and the J segment 5 bases; nucleotides outside the gene matches: 5. The CDR3 reads CASSQAITGGDTQYF. CDR3 sequence (DNA): TGTGCCAGCAGCCAAGCAATAACAGGGGGAGATACGCAGTATTTT.

The rearrangement uses TRBV7-2 and TRBJ2-7; TRBD1 aligns across 10 bases. Losses at the gene ends were 5 bases for V and 2 bases for J; bases not matched to a gene: 9. Germline assignment: CDR1 SGHTA and CDR2 FQGNSA. This CDR3 contains 16 residues. The CDR3 loop reads CASSTRDRGSPYEQYF. The CDR3 coding sequence is TGTGCCAGCAGCACACGGGACAGGGGATCACCCTACGAGCAGTACTTC.

The chain joins TRBV5-1 to TRBJ2-2, with 8 bases that match TRBD1. Losses at the gene ends were 4 bases for V and 7 bases for J; bases not matched to a gene: 12. In germline, CDR1 is SGHRS, CDR2 YFSETQ. The length of the CDR3 is 16 residues. DNA of the CDR3: TGCGCCAGCAGCGTATTACAGGGGGACGCCGGCGGGGAGCTGTTTTTT. Translated: CASSVLQGDAGGELFF. Full variable domain (rest looked up from reference TRBV5-1 and TRBJ2-2): KAGVTQTPRYLIKTRGQQVTLSCSPISGHRSVSWYQQTPGQGLQFLFEYFSETQRNKGNFPGRFSGRQFSNSRSEMNVSTLELGDSALYLCASSVLQGDAGGELFFGEGSRLTVL.

The V and J genes are TRBV19 and TRBJ2-7; TRBD2 is a possible D gene (6 bases). Germline CDR1 LNHDA, CDR2 SQIVND (reference sequence). This CDR3 region has 14 residues. V lost 6 bases to trimming and J lost 2 bases, with 14 bases between them. CDR3 coding DNA: TGTGCCAGTAGCCGGGGGACGGACGCCTACGAGCAGTACTTC. Protein product: CASSRGTDAYEQYF. The full variable domain, with the rest looked up from reference TRBV19 and TRBJ2-7, is DGGITQSPKYLFRKEGQNVTLSCEQNLNHDAMYWYRQDPGQGLRLIYYSQIVNDFQKGDIAEGYSVSREKKESFPLTVTSAQKNPTAFYLCASSRGTDAYEQYFGPGTRLTVT.

J is TRBJ1-1 and V is TRBV19; maybe TRBD1 (5 bases). The CDR3 is made up of 12 amino acids. Germline values: CDR1 LNHDA, CDR2 SQIVND (reference sequence). V lost 6 bases to trimming and J lost 4 bases, with 9 bases between them. CDR3 in amino acids: CASRRQGTEAFF. The CDR3 DNA follows: TGTGCCAGTAGAAGGCAGGGCACTGAAGCTTTCTTT.

The chain is built from TRBV10-3 and TRBJ1-5, with D perhaps matching TRBD1 (6 bases). The germline gives CDR1 ENHRY, CDR2 SYGVKD. There are 14 residues in the CDR3. The ends were cut back, 3 bases at V and 1 base at J, with 7 bases in the middle. CDR3 in DNA: TGTGCCATCAGTGAAAGGGGGAGCAATCAGCCCCAGCATTTT. Its translation: CAISERGSNQPQHF.

The chain is built from TRBV10-3 and TRBJ1-2, with TRBD1 identical over 8 bases. Germline CDR1 ENHRY, CDR2 SYGVKD. Losses at the gene ends were 4 bases for V and 5 bases for J; bases not matched to a gene: 9. The CDR3 is made up of 15 amino acids. CDR3 protein: CAISGGGQEDYGYTF. CDR3 DNA sequence: TGTGCCATCAGTGGCGGGGGACAGGAAGATTATGGCTACACCTTC.

The V gene is TRBV29-1, the J gene TRBJ1-2; D may be TRBD1 (5 bases). The V end was cut by 7 bases, the J end by 7 bases, with 25 bases between. The CDR3 has 15 amino acids. The germline V gene encodes CDR1 SQVTM and CDR2 ANQGSEA. The CDR3 is CSALGPGLSFLGYTF. Written as DNA, the CDR3 is TGCAGCGCCCTGGGCCCGGGACTTTCCTTCCTTGGCTACACCTTC.

The V call is TRBV27, the J call TRBJ1-4; 10 bases line up with TRBD1. Looked up from germline, CDR1 is MNHEY and CDR2 is SMNVEV (reference sequence). V dropped 5 bases and J dropped 10; count of bases not matched to a gene: 7. The CDR3 runs 14 residues. In DNA form, the CDR3 reads TGTGCCAGCAGTCTAGGGACAGGGGCAGGAAAACTGTTTTTT. Protein product: CASSLGTGAGKLFF.

This chain uses TRBV29-1 with TRBJ2-6, with D tentatively TRBD1 or TRBD2 (5 bases each). V gave up 4 bases and J gave up 0 bases, with 7 bases separating them. Looked up from germline, CDR1 is SQVTM and CDR2 is ANQGSEA. The CDR3 covers 14 residues. CDR3 bases: TGCAGCGTTGGGGACGGCTCTGGGGCCAACGTCCTGACTTTC. Its protein product is CSVGDGSGANVLTF.

This rearrangement joins TRBV30 to TRBJ1-3; D is undetermined. The V gene's germline CDR1 is GTSNPN and CDR2 SVGIG (reference sequence). This CDR3 has 13 amino acids. The ends were cut back, 3 bases at V and 2 bases at J, with 8 bases in the middle. In DNA form, the CDR3 reads TGTGCCTGGAGCGTCGGGGCTGGAAACACCATATATTTT. Encoded protein: CAWSVGAGNTIYF. Using reference TRBV30 and TRBJ1-3 for the parts outside the CDR3, the full variable domain is SQTIHQWPATLVQPVGSPLSLECTVEGTSNPNLYWYRQAAGRGLQLLFYSVGIGQISSEVPQNLSASRPQDRQFILSSKKLLLSDSGFYLCAWSVGAGNTIYFGEGSWLTVV.

The chain links TRBV5-1 to TRBJ2-2; 8 bases agree with TRBD1. V dropped 0 bases and J dropped 7; count of bases not matched to a gene: 2. Germline CDR1 and CDR2: SGHRS and YFSETQ. The CDR3 runs to 14 residues. CDR3 region: CASSLGQGIGELFF. CDR3 sequence (DNA): TGCGCCAGCAGCTTGGGACAGGGGATCGGGGAGCTGTTTTTT.

The V call is TRBV7-3, the J call TRBJ1-1, with TRBD1 matching over 8 bases. Germline V lookup: CDR1 SGHTA, CDR2 FQGTGA. J lost 3 bases, V lost 5 bases, and 11 bases had no gene match. The CDR3 runs 16 residues. The CDR3 region is CASSPPSGQGDTEAFF. The CDR3 DNA follows: TGTGCCAGCAGCCCCCCAAGTGGACAGGGAGACACTGAAGCTTTCTTT.